Presented here are 13 T cell receptor beta chains from one specimen sequenced in a study of blood T cell repertoires in COVID-19. Some clones are missing from TCRdb's copy, which holds only in-frame ones; the method was immunoSEQ multiplex PCR. The data show 180,000 or so clones, roughly 82% seen once. The sequenced sample consisted of PBMCs or T cells enriched from blood (not recorded which). These receptor sequences come from a man aged 50-60 years who had recovered from COVID-19.

The chain has TRBV5-1 and TRBJ2-5, with a tentative D call TRBD2 (5 bases). This CDR3 region has 15 residues. Deletions cut 0 bases from V and 1 base from J, with 10 bases between. CDR1 is SGHRS and CDR2 is YFSETQ in the germline V gene. The CDR3 DNA reads as TGCGCCAGCAGCTTGGCCGGGAAGTCCCAAGAGACCCAGTACTTC. Translating it yields CASSLAGKSQETQYF.

Concerning this clone itself: The germline gene is not matched at one end of the junction; a read error may be the cause. CDR3 in DNA: TGTGCCAGCAGCCTAGCGGCGGGGCCGGGTGGCAATCAGCCCCAGCATTTT. It translates to CASSLAAGPGGNQPQHF. The V and J genes are TRBV7-9 and TRBJ1-5, with D perhaps TRBD1 (5 bases). The CDR3 runs 17 residues. Germline values: CDR1 SEHNR, CDR2 FQNEAQ (reference sequence).

To note about this clone: The sample contains more than one DNA sequence encoding this CDR3. The V and J genes are TRBV29-1 and TRBJ2-1, with 14 bases lining up with TRBD2. The V gene end was trimmed by 4 bases and the J gene end by 4 bases; junction bases not matched to a gene: 0. This CDR3 comprises 14 residues. Germline CDR1 and CDR2: SQVTM and ANQGSEA. CDR3 sequence (DNA): TGCAGCGTTGGACTAGCGGGAGGGTACAATGAGCAGTTCTTC. It translates to CSVGLAGGYNEQFF.

The gene calls are TRBV5-1 and TRBJ2-1; 9 nucleotides align to TRBD2. This CDR3 contains 17 residues. Germline V gene data show CDR1 as SGHRS and CDR2 as YFSETQ. The ends lost 0 bases at V and 3 bases at J; junction bases unmatched: 7. The CDR3 DNA sequence: TGCGCCAGCAGCTTGGAGCTAGCGGGGAGACTCTACAATGAGCAGTTCTTC. It is translated as CASSLELAGRLYNEQFF.

The chain combines TRBV28 with TRBJ1-5; possibly TRBD1 for D (6 bases). This CDR3 spans 12 amino acids. Trimming shortened V by 8 bases and J by 8 bases, and 13 bases separated the two germline ends. Per the germline V gene, CDR1 is MDHEN and CDR2 is SYDVKM. DNA of the CDR3: TGTGCCAGCGTGGGTACAGGGAAGCCCCAGCATTTT. Encoded protein: CASVGTGKPQHF.

The V call is TRBV21-1, the J call TRBJ1-1; TRBD1, the D gene given by the table, was not confirmed from the DNA. TRBV21-1 counts as a pseudogene. This CDR3 has 14 residues. CDR3 in amino acids: CASSNYQGCTEAFF. The CDR3 region has the DNA TGTGCCAGCAGCAATTATCAGGGTTGCACTGAAGCTTTCTTT.

The rearrangement uses TRBV9 and TRBJ2-5, with 8 bases matching TRBD2. The CDR3 sequence is 15 residues long. The germline V gene encodes CDR1 SGDLS and CDR2 YYNGEE. J gave up 5 bases and V 4 bases, and 10 bases lay outside the gene matches. The CDR3 nucleotides read TGTGCCAGCAGCTTCACCGGGACTAGTGAGGAGACCCAGTACTTC. Translation: CASSFTGTSEETQYF.

The rearrangement links TRBV14 to TRBJ2-5; TRBD1 matches 8 bases. CDR1 and CDR2 from the germline V gene are SGHDN and FVKESK. V was pared by 5 bases and J by 2 bases, with 10 bases of the junction left unmatched. This CDR3 has 16 residues. CDR3: CASSEQGAGRQETQYF. As DNA, the CDR3 is TGTGCCAGCAGCGAGCAGGGGGCTGGGCGTCAAGAGACCCAGTACTTC.

The gene calls are TRBV29-1 and TRBJ2-6; TRBD1 agrees at 9 bases. Trimming cost V 4 bases and J 1 base; bases outside gene matches: 2. The CDR3 is 15 amino acids. Per the germline V gene, CDR1 is SQVTM and CDR2 is ANQGSEA. The CDR3 protein is CSVVGQGSGANVLTF. The CDR3 region has the DNA TGCAGCGTTGTGGGACAGGGTTCTGGGGCCAACGTCCTGACTTTC.

The V and J genes are TRBV7-9 and TRBJ2-5, with D perhaps TRBD1 (6 bases). Germline CDR1 reads SEHNR; CDR2 reads FQNEAQ (reference sequence). The CDR3 totals 15 residues. Trimming stripped 2 bases from V and 4 bases from J, with 14 bases between. CDR3 nucleotide sequence: TGTGCCAGCAGCTTACAGGTACCGGACAGAGAGACCCAGTACTTC. This sequence encodes CASSLQVPDRETQYF.

Notes on this clone: Other DNA sequences in the sample encode the same CDR3. This chain uses TRBV2 with TRBJ2-7, with TRBD2 identical over 12 bases. CDR3 length: 14 amino acids. The junction had 3 bases not matched to a gene; V was cut back by 6 bases and J by 3 bases. Germline V gene sequence: CDR1 SNHLY, CDR2 FYNNEI. The CDR3 DNA reads as TGTGCCAGCAGACCGGGACTAGCGGGCTACGAGCAGTACTTC. Protein sequence: CASRPGLAGYEQYF.

In DNA, the CDR3 is TGTGCCAGCAGTTTAGGCAGTTACCCCTACGAGCAGTACTTC. Translation gives CASSLGSYPYEQYF. The J gene is TRBJ2-7, the V gene TRBV27, with D hard to call. Trimming cost V 2 bases and J 2 bases, with 10 bases left between them. The CDR3 consists of 14 residues. Germline loops: CDR1 MNHEY, CDR2 SMNVEV (reference sequence).

The CDR3 sequence: CASRTSGGARYEQYF. DNA of the CDR3: TGTGCCAGCAGGACTAGCGGGGGGGCCAGGTACGAGCAGTACTTC. V usage is TRBV2 and J usage is TRBJ2-7; 14 bases are a match to TRBD2. Germline-derived CDR1 and CDR2 are SNHLY and FYNNEI. The CDR3 has 15 amino acids. Trimming took 6 bases from V and 4 from J; bases not matched to a gene: 5. Based on the CDR3 plus reference TRBV2 and TRBJ2-7, the full variable domain is EPEVTQTPSHQVTQMGQEVILRCVPISNHLYFYWYRQILGQKVEFLVSFYNNEISEKSEIFDDQFSVERPDGSNFTLKIRSTKLEDSAMYFCASRTSGGARYEQYFGPGTRLTVT.